These 27 T cell receptor beta chains were all obtained from the same sample, sequenced in a study of shared clonotypes between healthy human individuals. Generated by immunoSEQ multiplex PCR, the TCRdb table keeps only in-frame clones and is missing some. The sample lists fewer than 3 million clones; around 92% were seen once. The sequencing sample was made of naive CD4+ T cells from PBMCs. Described subset: CD45RA+ positively selected. The receptors stem from a man between 18 and 35 years old in good health. Some clones in this sample may be carry-over from other donors' samples.

The rearrangement links TRBV28 to TRBJ2-4, with D maybe TRBD2 (6 bases). The ends were cut back, 4 bases at V and 3 bases at J, with 16 bases in the middle. CDR3 size: 16 residues. Germline V gene data show CDR1 as MDHEN and CDR2 as SYDVKM. CDR3 sequence: CASSSHVAGYKNIQYF. The DNA for the CDR3 is TGTGCCAGCAGTTCCCACGTGGCGGGGTACAAAAACATTCAGTACTTC.

V usage is TRBV28 and J usage is TRBJ2-3; weak D call: TRBD1 (6 bases). Trimming shortened V by 5 bases and J by 6 bases, and 12 bases separated the two germline ends. Germline V gene lookup returns CDR1 MDHEN and CDR2 SYDVKM. This CDR3 comprises 13 residues. The chain's CDR3 is CASSATGPDTQYF. The CDR3 region has the DNA TGTGCCAGCAGTGCGACAGGCCCGGATACGCAGTATTTT.

V usage is TRBV5-4 and J usage is TRBJ1-4; D uncertain. The ends were cut back, 0 bases at V and 1 base at J, with 7 bases in the middle. Germline CDR1 is SGHNT and CDR2 is YYREEE (reference sequence). CDR3 length: 15 amino acids. The CDR3 nucleotides read TGTGCCAGCAGCTTGGCGTTGGAAACTAATGAAAAACTGTTTTTT. Its translation is CASSLALETNEKLFF.

The gene calls are TRBV5-5 and TRBJ1-2; D may be TRBD1 (5 bases). This CDR3 has 15 residues. The germline CDR1 and CDR2 sequences are SGHKS and YYEKEE (reference sequence). V gave up 4 bases and J gave up 2 bases, with 15 bases separating them. The CDR3 region has the DNA TGTGCCAGCAGCCCCCACCAGGGAGGGAACTATGGCTACACCTTC. Translating gives CASSPHQGGNYGYTF.

The V and J genes are TRBV6-1 and TRBJ1-3; no clear D gene. Trimming left V 11 bases short and J 1 base short, with 15 bases between. In germline, CDR1 is MNHNS, CDR2 SASEGT. The CDR3 is made up of 14 amino acids. The DNA of the CDR3 is TGTGCCGTCCATCCTTTTGGGTCTGGAAACACCATATATTTT. This sequence encodes CAVHPFGSGNTIYF.

This chain links TRBV5-1 with TRBJ1-1; D unclear. This CDR3 spans 12 amino acids. Germline-derived CDR1 and CDR2 are SGHRS and YFSETQ. Trimming shortened V by 4 bases and J by 3 bases, and 7 bases separated the two germline ends. The CDR3 DNA reads as TGCGCCAGCAGCGTGGGAGACACTGAAGCTTTCTTT. This gives the protein CASSVGDTEAFF.

The genes are TRBV7-2 and TRBJ2-7; TRBD2 matches 7 bases. V lost 5 bases and J lost 5; bases outside the gene matches: 9. This CDR3 is 14 amino acids long. Germline V gene sequence: CDR1 SGHTA, CDR2 FQGNSA. For the CDR3, the DNA is TGTGCCAGCAGCCCGGGGAGGGAGCGAAACGAGCAGTACTTC. Translation gives CASSPGRERNEQYF.

This clone was recorded once. This sequence joins TRBV9 and TRBJ2-7; D unresolved. Germline CDR1 and CDR2: SGDLS and YYNGEE. The CDR3 contains 13 residues. V lost 3 bases, J lost 5 bases, and 12 bases lay in between. The CDR3 loop is CASSEDLSHEQYF. CDR3 coding DNA: TGTGCCAGCAGCGAGGATCTCAGCCACGAGCAGTACTTC.

The V gene is TRBV5-4, the J gene TRBJ2-7; 14 nucleotides agree with TRBD2. CDR3 length equals 15 residues. In germline, CDR1 is SGHNT, CDR2 YYREEE (reference sequence). With V trimmed by 3 bases and J by 4 bases, 3 bases remained unmatched. DNA for the CDR3: TGTGCCAGCAGCTCCAGGACTAGCGGGAGGTACGAGCAGTACTTC. Protein sequence: CASSSRTSGRYEQYF. The whole variable domain, remainder taken from reference TRBV5-4 and TRBJ2-7, is ETGVTQSPTHLIKTRGQQVTLRCSSQSGHNTVSWYQQALGQGPQFIFQYYREEENGRGNFPPRFSGLQFPNYSSELNVNALELDDSALYLCASSSRTSGRYEQYFGPGTRLTVT.

This clone turned up a few times. Distinct nucleotide sequences in the sample also encode this CDR3. The rearrangement joins TRBV5-4 to TRBJ2-5, with 8 bases matching TRBD1. Germline V CDR1 and CDR2: SGHNT, YYREEE (reference sequence). J gave up 5 bases and V 0 bases, and 3 bases lay outside the gene matches. CDR3 length equals 14 residues. In nucleotides, the CDR3 is TGTGCCAGCAGCTTGGGGACAGGGAGGGAGACCCAGTACTTC. Amino acids: CASSLGTGRETQYF.

The chain joins TRBV20-1 to TRBJ2-1; no definite D call. The germline V gene has CDR1 DFQATT and CDR2 SNEGSKA (reference sequence). The V end lost 4 bases, the J end lost 8 bases, and 9 bases lay between the germline ends. The CDR3 sequence is 11 residues long. The CDR3: CSATGYDEQFF. The CDR3, as DNA: TGCAGTGCTACCGGGTACGATGAGCAGTTCTTC.

The chain carries TRBV5-1 and TRBJ2-4; 7 bases are a match to TRBD1. The germline V gene encodes CDR1 SGHRS and CDR2 YFSETQ. This CDR3 region has 15 residues. The J segment lost 5 bases and the V segment lost 0 bases, leaving 5 bases of the junction unmatched. The CDR3, as DNA: TGCGCCAGCAGCTTGGACAGGGGTGGGGAAAACATTCAGTACTTC. Translation: CASSLDRGGENIQYF.

In its sample, this clone was seen once. V and J are TRBV10-3 and TRBJ1-4; D is perhaps TRBD1 (5 bases). Deletions cut 3 bases from V and 7 bases from J, with 12 bases between. The germline V gene has CDR1 ENHRY and CDR2 SYGVKD. The CDR3 spans 14 residues. The chain's CDR3 is CAISETVGGEKLFF. The CDR3 DNA sequence: TGTGCCATCAGTGAAACTGTGGGGGGTGAAAAACTGTTTTTT.

The V gene is TRBV5-1, the J gene TRBJ2-7, with a tentative D call TRBD2 (5 bases). Germline CDR1 is SGHRS and CDR2 is YFSETQ. The CDR3 spans 15 residues. Trimming pared 5 bases from V and 1 base from J, leaving 16 bases between. CDR3 sequence (DNA): TGCGCCAGCAGATGGGGAGTTTCCGGATCCTACGAGCAGTACTTC. This sequence encodes CASRWGVSGSYEQYF.

The chain joins TRBV19 to TRBJ2-1, with TRBD2 matching 12 bases. The trim removed 2 bases at V and 12 bases at J, leaving 8 bases unmatched. CDR3 size: 15 residues. The germline gives CDR1 LNHDA, CDR2 SQIVND (reference sequence). The CDR3 protein is CASSIIRLAGEPQFF. Written as DNA, the CDR3 is TGTGCCAGTAGTATAATACGACTAGCGGGAGAACCGCAGTTCTTC.

The chain carries TRBV7-2 and TRBJ2-1; 10 bases line up with TRBD2. V lost 1 base and J lost 8; bases outside the gene matches: 5. The germline gives CDR1 SGHTA, CDR2 FQGNSA. The CDR3 spans 15 residues. CDR3 sequence: CASSLVAGGLYEQFF. CDR3 in DNA: TGTGCCAGCAGCTTAGTAGCGGGAGGTTTGTATGAGCAGTTCTTC.

This chain connects TRBV5-4 to TRBJ2-3, with TRBD2 matching over 12 bases. Germline assignment: CDR1 SGHNT and CDR2 YYREEE (reference sequence). Trimming took 3 bases from V and 6 from J; bases not matched to a gene: 11. The CDR3 has 17 amino acids. The CDR3 reads CASSYGLAGSYDDTQYF. CDR3 DNA sequence: TGTGCCAGCAGCTATGGACTAGCGGGGAGTTATGACGATACGCAGTATTTT.

This clone was seen once. CDR3 DNA sequence: TGTGCCAGCAGTTACGGAAATGAGCAGTTCTTC. Translating gives CASSYGNEQFF. The V and J genes are TRBV6-6 and TRBJ2-1; D not certain. V dropped 2 bases and J dropped 7 bases, with 3 bases sitting between them. Germline-derived CDR1 and CDR2 are MNHNY and SVGAGI (reference sequence). The CDR3 length is 11 residues.

The chain links TRBV29-1 to TRBJ2-3; unclear D gene. V lost 4 bases and J 2 bases, leaving 10 bases between the germline ends. The germline V gene encodes CDR1 SQVTM and CDR2 ANQGSEA. This CDR3 is built from 13 residues. The CDR3 sequence is CSVGAVFTDTQYF. In nucleotides, the CDR3 is TGCAGCGTTGGCGCCGTTTTCACAGATACGCAGTATTTT.

The chain employs TRBV28 and TRBJ1-2; 7 bases align to TRBD1. The CDR3 runs to 13 residues. With 5 bases clipped from V and 4 bases from J, the junction kept 4 bases outside the gene matches. Germline-derived CDR1 and CDR2 are MDHEN and SYDVKM. CDR3 in amino acids: CASSVTGSYGYTF. The CDR3 coding sequence is TGTGCCAGCAGTGTGACAGGGTCCTATGGCTACACCTTC.

This chain links TRBV28 with TRBJ2-5; TRBD2 agrees at 8 bases. Germline loops: CDR1 MDHEN, CDR2 SYDVKM. This CDR3 is 15 amino acids long. The J segment lost 3 bases and the V segment lost 3 bases, leaving 6 bases of the junction unmatched. CDR3 bases: TGTGCCAGCAGTTTCTCCAGCGGGAGCAAAGAGACCCAGTACTTC. Amino acid sequence: CASSFSSGSKETQYF.

This sequence joins TRBV6-1 and TRBJ1-5; perhaps TRBD1 as D (5 bases). With 0 bases removed from V and 1 base from J, the gap between germline ends came to 7 bases. Germline CDR1 reads MNHNS; CDR2 reads SASEGT. The length of the CDR3 is 15 residues. CDR3 residues: CASSEAGHSNQPQHF. CDR3 nucleotides: TGTGCCAGCAGTGAAGCGGGGCACAGCAATCAGCCCCAGCATTTT.

Points on this clone: Other DNA sequences in the sample encode the same CDR3. This chain joins TRBV5-4 and TRBJ2-5, with TRBD2 matching 7 bases. With V trimmed by 5 bases and J by 1 base, 2 bases remained unmatched. Germline-derived CDR1 and CDR2 are SGHNT and YYREEE (reference sequence). This CDR3 is built from 13 residues. Written as DNA, the CDR3 is TGTGCCAGCAGTCCGGGAGGCCAAGAGACCCAGTACTTC. As protein: CASSPGGQETQYF.

Regarding this clone: Other nucleotide sequences in the sample specify the same CDR3. The chain links TRBV18 to TRBJ2-3; D unresolved. From germline, CDR1 is KGHSH and CDR2 LQKENI. The CDR3 has 11 residues. Trimming removed 3 bases from V and 6 bases from J, with 4 bases in between. Here the CDR3 reads CASSPSDTQYF. Written as DNA, the CDR3 is TGTGCCAGCTCACCCTCCGATACGCAGTATTTT.

The V gene is TRBV27, the J gene TRBJ2-6, with TRBD1 matching over 7 bases. The CDR3 sequence is 15 residues long. The trim removed 6 bases at V and 2 bases at J, leaving 4 bases unmatched. Germline CDR1 MNHEY, CDR2 SMNVEV (reference sequence). CDR3 nucleotides: TGTGCCAGCAGCTCCGGGACAGCTGGGGCCAACGTCCTGACTTTC. It translates to CASSSGTAGANVLTF. Full variable domain (remainder filled in from reference TRBV27 and TRBJ2-6): EAQVTQNPRYLITVTGKKLTVTCSQNMNHEYMSWYRQDPGLGLRQIYYSMNVEVTDKGDVPEGYKVSRKEKRNFPLILESPSPNQTSLYFCASSSGTAGANVLTFGAGSRLTVL.

V is TRBV2 and J is TRBJ1-4; weak D call: TRBD1 (6 bases). Germline CDR1 SNHLY, CDR2 FYNNEI. The V end was cut by 6 bases, the J end by 7 bases, with 15 bases between. The CDR3 runs to 14 residues. For the CDR3, the DNA is TGTGCCAGCAGGAAAGGGGGTGGGGCTGAAAAACTGTTTTTT. Translation gives CASRKGGGAEKLFF. Looking up the rest from reference TRBV2 and TRBJ1-4 gives the full variable domain: EPEVTQTPSHQVTQMGQEVILRCVPISNHLYFYWYRQILGQKVEFLVSFYNNEISEKSEIFDDQFSVERPDGSNFTLKIRSTKLEDSAMYFCASRKGGGAEKLFFGSGTQLSVL.

The V and J genes are TRBV5-4 and TRBJ2-7, with D unclear. This CDR3 is 12 amino acids long. V lost 1 base, J lost 3 bases, and 5 bases lay in between. Germline V lookup: CDR1 SGHNT, CDR2 YYREEE (reference sequence). The CDR3 coding sequence is TGTGCCAGCAGCTTGAAGGGCTACGAGCAGTACTTC. This translates into CASSLKGYEQYF.